This entry describes one TCR beta chain. With V trimmed by 6 bases and J by 5 bases, 1 base remained unmatched. The length of the CDR3 is 13 residues. CDR1 is MNHEY and CDR2 is SVGAGI in the germline V gene. The sample belongs to a study of blood T cell repertoires in COVID-19. Study information: PBMCs, B-cell-depleted T cells, or T cells were the source of the cDNA or gDNA that made up the material.

Ages ranged from about 18 to 100 years, with residence in under 25 US areas. Per the original methods: Nucleated cell number was recorded as an estimate derived from reference gene primer amplification. Clones were sequenced by immunoSEQ multiplex PCR, and TCRdb holds only the in-frame ones, with some missing. V and J calls and clone size are those listed in that table; D and trimming were worked out from the DNA. Found here are 250,000 to 350,000 clones, nearly 90% of them singletons; the top ten hold 3.5% to 4.5%. Sequencing was carried out using PBMCs or T cells enriched from blood (not recorded which). This receptor was taken from a woman under 30 with acute COVID-19. The chain has TRBV6-5 and TRBJ2-2; 9 bases line up with TRBD1. In DNA, the CDR3 is TGTGCCAGCAGAGACAGGGGGACCGGGGAGCTGTTTTTT. Translation gives CASRDRGTGELFF.